What follows is one T cell receptor beta chain and its context. Germline V gene sequence: CDR1 SGHRS, CDR2 YFSETQ. Trimming removed 8 bases at V and 1 base at J, with 16 bases between. CDR3 length equals 15 residues. The data were taken from a study of blood T cells in healthy people across ages. Through a sample-barcoded 5' primer and a J-beta primer mix, a second PCR was run for 7 to 11 cycles. In TCRdb, the 5' RACE reads were re-called with MiXCR into one record per CDR3 protein. The data show 500,000 to 650,000 distinct CDR3 sequences, with about 27% seen just once and over 3.5% held by the top ten. A further study also used this sample, focusing on T cells of mothers and their children.

The sequence derives from a boy aged 2 to 10 in good health. The source material was blood. The rearrangement joins TRBV5-1 to TRBJ1-3, with D tentatively TRBD1 (6 bases). CDR3: CASRPQRGSGNTIYF. The CDR3 coding sequence is TGCGCCAGTAGACCTCAGAGGGGGTCTGGAAACACCATATATTTT.